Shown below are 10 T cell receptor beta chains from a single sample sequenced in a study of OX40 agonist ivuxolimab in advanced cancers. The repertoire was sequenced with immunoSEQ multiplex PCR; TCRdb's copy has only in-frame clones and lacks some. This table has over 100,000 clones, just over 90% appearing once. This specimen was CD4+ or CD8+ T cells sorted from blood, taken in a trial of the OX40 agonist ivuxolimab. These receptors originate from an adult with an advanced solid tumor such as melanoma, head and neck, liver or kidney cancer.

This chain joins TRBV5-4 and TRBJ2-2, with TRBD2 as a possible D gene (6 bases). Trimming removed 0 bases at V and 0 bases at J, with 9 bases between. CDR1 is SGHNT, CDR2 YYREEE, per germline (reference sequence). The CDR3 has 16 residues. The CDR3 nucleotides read TGTGCCAGCAGCTTGGGACGCGGGGCGAACACCGGGGAGCTGTTTTTT. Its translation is CASSLGRGANTGELFF. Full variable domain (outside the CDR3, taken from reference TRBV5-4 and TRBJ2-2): ETGVTQSPTHLIKTRGQQVTLRCSSQSGHNTVSWYQQALGQGPQFIFQYYREEENGRGNFPPRFSGLQFPNYSSELNVNALELDDSALYLCASSLGRGANTGELFFGEGSRLTVL.

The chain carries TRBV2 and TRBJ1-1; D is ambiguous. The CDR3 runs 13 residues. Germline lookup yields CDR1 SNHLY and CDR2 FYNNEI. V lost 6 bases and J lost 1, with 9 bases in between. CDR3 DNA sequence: TGTGCCAGCAGGAGCGACGGGAACACTGAAGCTTTCTTT. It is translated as CASRSDGNTEAFF.

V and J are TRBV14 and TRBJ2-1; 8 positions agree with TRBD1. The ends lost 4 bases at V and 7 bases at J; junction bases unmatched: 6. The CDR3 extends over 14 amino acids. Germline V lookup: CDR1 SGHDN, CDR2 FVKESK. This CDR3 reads CASSPRTGWNEQFF. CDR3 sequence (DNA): TGTGCCAGCAGCCCCAGGACAGGGTGGAATGAGCAGTTCTTC.

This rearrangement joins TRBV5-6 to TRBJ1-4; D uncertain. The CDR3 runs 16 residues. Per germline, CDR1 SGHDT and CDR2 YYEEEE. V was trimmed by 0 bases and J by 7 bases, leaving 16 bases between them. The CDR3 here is CASSLERAGGLEKLFF. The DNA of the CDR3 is TGTGCCAGCAGCTTGGAGCGTGCCGGCGGCCTTGAAAAACTGTTTTTT.

CDR3 sequence (DNA): TGCGCCAGCAGCTTGACCGGGACAAACGCCGGGGAGCTGTTTTTT. Its translation: CASSLTGTNAGELFF. The V call is TRBV5-1, the J call TRBJ2-2, with D possibly being TRBD1 (6 bases). V was clipped by 1 base and J by 6 bases, with 13 bases between them. Germline CDR1 and CDR2: SGHRS and YFSETQ. There are 15 residues in the CDR3.

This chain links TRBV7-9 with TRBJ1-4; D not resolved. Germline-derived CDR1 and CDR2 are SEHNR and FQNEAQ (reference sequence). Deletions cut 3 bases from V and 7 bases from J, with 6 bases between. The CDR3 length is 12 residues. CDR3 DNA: TGTGCCAGCAGCTTCTACCCTGAAAAACTGTTTTTT. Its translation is CASSFYPEKLFF.

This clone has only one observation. The CDR3 here is CASSLRRWGRFKTTDTQYF. The CDR3 DNA sequence: TGTGCCAGCAGCTTAAGGAGGTGGGGGCGGTTCAAGACCACAGATACGCAGTATTTT. J is TRBJ2-3 and V is TRBV7-2, with D perhaps TRBD1 (6 bases). Germline CDR1 SGHTA, CDR2 FQGNSA. V lost 2 bases and J 2 bases, leaving 23 bases between the germline ends. This CDR3 region has 19 residues.

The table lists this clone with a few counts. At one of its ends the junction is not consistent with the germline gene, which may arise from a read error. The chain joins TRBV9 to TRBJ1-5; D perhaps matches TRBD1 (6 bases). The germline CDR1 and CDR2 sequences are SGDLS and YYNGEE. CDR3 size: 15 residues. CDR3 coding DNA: TGTGCCAGCAGCCGTAATGTTGGGGGCAACCAGCCCCAGCATTTT. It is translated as CASSRNVGGNQPQHF.

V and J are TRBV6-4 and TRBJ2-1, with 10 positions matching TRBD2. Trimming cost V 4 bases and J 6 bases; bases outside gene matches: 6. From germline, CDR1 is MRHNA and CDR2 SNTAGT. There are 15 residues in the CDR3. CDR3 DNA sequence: TGTGCCAGCAGTGTGAGCGGGAGGGCCGGCAATGAGCAGTTCTTC. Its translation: CASSVSGRAGNEQFF.

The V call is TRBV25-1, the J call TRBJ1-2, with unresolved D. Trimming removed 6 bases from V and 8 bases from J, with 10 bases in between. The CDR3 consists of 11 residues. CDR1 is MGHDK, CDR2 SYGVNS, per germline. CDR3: CASRSETGYTF. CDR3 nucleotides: TGTGCCAGCAGGTCCGAGACGGGCTACACCTTC.